This paragraph covers one T cell receptor beta chain sequence. Its antigen remains unknown. It is likely a read error, because the conserved phenylalanine at the end of the CDR3 is missing. This entry comes from a study of tumor-infiltrating lymphocytes in primary liver carcinoma. About the research overall: Tumor staging was T1-T3 N0M0; sizes spanned about 4.2 to 11 cm across. Each of the samples returned roughly 3.65 to 7.5 million productive TCRbeta reads (a yield similar across tissue types). Findings and caveats of the study: Tumor tissue displayed a significantly greater top-250-clone fraction than blood (p = 0.039).

The source material, roughly 18-30 mg of unsorted bulk tissue, was used to co-extract RNA and DNA. Researchers took samples from five separate regions of each tumor. Germline V gene sequence: CDR1 SGHAT, CDR2 FQNNGV. This CDR3 region has 14 residues. A constant-region primer primed TCR beta cDNA synthesis from about 0.55 ug of total RNA. Three-round nested multiplex PCR performed with slightly modified ARM-PCR produced the TCR beta libraries. Use of TRBV1-TRBV30 forward primers with a C-beta reverse primer characterized the first two PCR rounds, which lasted around 10 cycles each. TCRdb independently ran MiXCR on the multiplex PCR reads; one entry per CDR3 protein. The sample has more than 95,000 distinct CDR3 sequences; 64% are singletons.

The genes are TRBV11-2 and TRBJ2-3; D gene unclear. Sequences were obtained from liver tumor tissue from sampling region 3. Stated subset: tumor region T3, left-lateral pole. This TCR was recovered from a woman aged 55-69 years with primary liver carcinoma and hepatitis B virus infection. CDR3 residues: CTSSLEVGRDTQYL. The CDR3 DNA sequence: TGTACCAGCAGCTTAGAAGTCGGCCGAGATACGCAGTATCTT.